The TCR beta chain under discussion was sequenced for a study of blood T cells in healthy people across ages. Overall study results and limits: Aged donors had fewer naive CD4+ cells and lower diversity than long-lived donors. Per-million-T-cell TCR beta diversity fell roughly linearly with age.

V was trimmed by 3 bases and J by 5 bases, leaving 20 bases between them. Germline lookup yields CDR1 DFQATT and CDR2 SNEGSKA (reference sequence). The CDR3 covers 15 residues. Per sample, a minimum of 6 million PBMCs were isolated. Worth noting for this clonotype: Its antigen remains unknown.

Using a J-beta primer mix together with a sample-barcoded 5' primer, a second PCR was run for roughly 6 to 11 cycles. Unique molecular identifiers of 12 random nucleotides labeled each cDNA. One entry per CDR3 protein results from TCRdb running MiXCR on the 5' RACE reads. Among fewer than 700,000 distinct CDR3 sequences listed, roughly 43% were seen once. The source of this sequence is an elderly man in good health. The chain links TRBV20-1 to TRBJ2-7; D is perhaps TRBD1 (6 bases). The sequenced sample was blood. The CDR3 nucleotides read TGCAGTGCTAGGCCTATGACAGGAATGGGAGACGAGCAGTACTTC. It encodes CSARPMTGMGDEQYF.